These 27 T cell receptor beta chains came from one sample sequenced in a study of blood T cell repertoires in COVID-19. Using immunoSEQ multiplex PCR, the repertoire was profiled, and TCRdb retains in-frame clones only, with some absent. The data contain a few hundred thousand clones, approximately 83% of them seen just once; the ten biggest clones take up 2.2%. The sample taken for sequencing was PBMCs or T cells enriched from blood (not recorded which). These receptors came from a man aged 25 to 45 who had recovered from COVID-19.

This chain joins TRBV5-1 and TRBJ2-3; D is unresolved. V was cut by 3 bases and J by 1 base, with 6 bases left in between. The CDR3 totals 13 residues. Germline V gene sequence: CDR1 SGHRS, CDR2 YFSETQ. The CDR3 DNA sequence: TGCGCCAGCAGCTCCGGAGGCACAGATACGCAGTATTTT. It is translated as CASSSGGTDTQYF.

The chain is built from TRBV11-2 and TRBJ1-2; D unresolved. This CDR3 comprises 15 residues. The germline CDR1 and CDR2 sequences are SGHAT and FQNNGV. V lost 0 bases and J lost 4, with 12 bases in between. The CDR3 reads CASSLEPAGTYGYTF. The CDR3 DNA sequence: TGTGCCAGCAGCTTAGAACCCGCAGGTACCTATGGCTACACCTTC.

This clone was recorded once. The J gene is TRBJ1-6, the V gene TRBV27; D remains ambiguous. V was clipped by 2 bases and J by 8 bases, with 7 bases between them. The CDR3 runs 13 residues. Germline V gene lookup returns CDR1 MNHEY and CDR2 SMNVEV (reference sequence). CDR3 protein: CASSLGGHSPLHF. The CDR3 coding sequence is TGTGCCAGCAGTTTAGGTGGGCATTCACCCCTCCACTTT.

This clone was recorded a few times. The chain joins TRBV11-1 to TRBJ2-3, with 7 bases identical to TRBD1. Losses at the gene ends were 5 bases for V and 6 bases for J; bases not matched to a gene: 8. The CDR3 extends over 14 amino acids. The V gene's germline CDR1 is SGHAT and CDR2 FQDESV (reference sequence). In DNA form, the CDR3 reads TGTGCCAGCAGCCTAGACAGGGTTGGGGATACGCAGTATTTT. Amino acids: CASSLDRVGDTQYF.

A remark on this clone: A much larger clonotype is one base distant, so this may be a read error. At the DNA level, this CDR3 is encoded by other sequences in the same sample as well. V gene TRBV3-1 (or the pseudogene TRBV3-2) combines with J gene TRBJ1-3; unclear D gene. There are 12 residues in the CDR3. CDR1 and CDR2 (germline): LGHDT, YNNKEL (reference sequence). V lost 4 bases and J lost 7, with 8 bases in between. The CDR3 is CASSPSGNTIYF. The CDR3 nucleotides are TGTGCCAGCAGCCCCTCGGGGAACACCATATATTTT.

V gene TRBV27 combines with J gene TRBJ1-1; 10 nucleotides agree with TRBD1. The J segment lost 1 base and the V segment lost 5 bases, leaving 4 bases of the junction unmatched. CDR3 size: 15 residues. The germline V gene has CDR1 MNHEY and CDR2 SMNVEV (reference sequence). CDR3 sequence (DNA): TGTGCCAGCAGTCCTGGGACAGGGGCGAACACTGAAGCTTTCTTT. Translating it yields CASSPGTGANTEAFF.

The genes are TRBV2 and TRBJ1-6, with D possibly TRBD1 on 5 matching bases. Deletions cut 2 bases from V and 1 base from J, with 6 bases between. This CDR3 contains 15 residues. Germline values: CDR1 SNHLY, CDR2 FYNNEI. In nucleotides, the CDR3 is TGTGCCAGCAGTGAACAGGGTTCCTATAATTCACCCCTCCACTTT. Translation: CASSEQGSYNSPLHF.

DNA for the CDR3: TGTGCCAGCAGTAACAGGGTTGGAGGCTACACCTTC. It codes for CASSNRVGGYTF. J is TRBJ1-2 and V is TRBV6-5; D might be TRBD1 (6 bases). With 5 bases removed from V and 8 bases from J, the gap between germline ends came to 12 bases. CDR1 and CDR2 (germline): MNHEY, SVGAGI. The CDR3 covers 12 residues.

This sequence joins TRBV3-1 (or the pseudogene TRBV3-2) and TRBJ2-2; 10 nucleotides align to TRBD2. The V and J ends lost 8 bases and 3 bases, in that order; junction bases with no gene match: 3. Germline V gene lookup returns CDR1 LGHDT and CDR2 YNNKEL (reference sequence). The CDR3 runs to 14 residues. CDR3 nucleotide sequence: TGTGCCAGCTTGCTAGCGGGGGACACCGGGGAGCTGTTTTTT. As protein: CASLLAGDTGELFF.

The CDR3 loop is CASSYDAFRVNSGNTIYF. CDR3 sequence (DNA): TGTGCCAGCAGTTACGACGCCTTCAGGGTTAACTCTGGAAACACCATATATTTT. V usage is TRBV6-2 or TRBV6-3 and J usage is TRBJ1-3; D is perhaps TRBD1 (5 bases). Germline V gene data show CDR1 as MNHEY and CDR2 as SVGEGT. Trimming took 2 bases from V and 0 from J, leaving 17 bases between them. CDR3 length equals 18 residues.

This chain links TRBV11-2 with TRBJ1-3; no firm D call. In germline, CDR1 is SGHAT, CDR2 FQNNGV. The ends were cut back, 5 bases at V and 0 bases at J, with 8 bases in the middle. The CDR3 has 14 amino acids. In DNA, the CDR3 is TGTGCCAGCAGCCTGAGTTACTCTGGAAACACCATATATTTT. It yields the protein CASSLSYSGNTIYF.

A remark on this clone: Distinct nucleotide sequences in the sample also encode this CDR3. The V and J genes are TRBV4-2 and TRBJ2-6; possibly TRBD1 for D (5 bases). CDR1 is LGHNA, CDR2 YNFKEQ, per germline. The CDR3 totals 16 residues. Trimming pared 0 bases from V and 2 bases from J, leaving 8 bases between. Here the CDR3 reads CASSQDQGAGANVLTF. Written as DNA, the CDR3 is TGTGCCAGCAGCCAAGACCAGGGCGCTGGGGCCAACGTCCTGACTTTC.

The rearrangement joins TRBV11-2 to TRBJ1-4; TRBD1 might be the D (6 bases). V was cut by 0 bases and J by 8 bases, with 13 bases left in between. This CDR3 is 15 amino acids long. The germline gives CDR1 SGHAT, CDR2 FQNNGV. CDR3 sequence (DNA): TGTGCCAGCAGCTTAGACCCGGGAAGGGGGGAAAAACTGTTTTTT. Its protein is CASSLDPGRGEKLFF.

The chain uses TRBV12-3 or TRBV12-4 and TRBJ1-3, with a weak D call TRBD1 (6 bases). The CDR3 covers 13 residues. The germline V and J ends were trimmed by 7 bases and 4 bases, with 11 bases remaining between them. The CDR3 bases are TGTGCCAGCACCACAGGGTTCGGAAACACCATATATTTT. It specifies CASTTGFGNTIYF.

The CDR3 DNA reads as TGCGCCAGCAGTAGAGACACCTTGAACACTGAAGCTTTCTTT. It codes for CASSRDTLNTEAFF. The chain is built from TRBV5-1 and TRBJ1-1; no reliable D call. The V and J ends lost 5 bases and 0 bases respectively, with 11 bases between them. The CDR3 runs 14 residues. Germline CDR1 and CDR2: SGHRS and YFSETQ. Variable domain in full (rest from reference TRBV5-1 and TRBJ1-1): KAGVTQTPRYLIKTRGQQVTLSCSPISGHRSVSWYQQTPGQGLQFLFEYFSETQRNKGNFPGRFSGRQFSNSRSEMNVSTLELGDSALYLCASSRDTLNTEAFFGQGTRLTVV.

The chain employs TRBV5-5 and TRBJ1-4, with no clear D. V was cut by 4 bases and J by 8 bases, with 15 bases left in between. This CDR3 region has 14 residues. Germline values: CDR1 SGHKS, CDR2 YYEKEE (reference sequence). This CDR3 is CASSRAAGVEKLFF. CDR3 bases: TGTGCCAGCAGCCGGGCGGCCGGGGTAGAAAAACTGTTTTTT.

Here the CDR3 DNA reads TGTGCCAGCAGCTTGGCAGCCCCGACAGGGGGCTTAGAGCAGTACTTC. Amino acids: CASSLAAPTGGLEQYF. The chain combines TRBV7-6 with TRBJ2-7; TRBD1 aligns across 10 bases. The CDR3 is made up of 16 amino acids. The germline gives CDR1 SGHVS, CDR2 FNYEAQ. Germline trimming cut 3 bases from V and 7 bases from J; bases unmatched to any gene: 12.

The chain has TRBV20-1 and TRBJ1-2, with TRBD1 identical over 9 bases. Germline V gene lookup returns CDR1 DFQATT and CDR2 SNEGSKA (reference sequence). The CDR3 has 14 amino acids. The V gene end was trimmed by 3 bases and the J gene end by 7 bases; junction bases not matched to a gene: 9. CDR3 DNA: TGCAGTGCTAGTACCGGCGACAGGGGGAGTGGCTACACCTTC. It translates to CSASTGDRGSGYTF.

In DNA, the CDR3 is TGTGCCAGCAGTTACGACTCGCACTCCCTGGAGACCCAGTACTTC. Encoded protein: CASSYDSHSLETQYF. This sequence joins TRBV6-5 and TRBJ2-5; D call uncertain. The CDR3 extends over 15 amino acids. Germline V gene data show CDR1 as MNHEY and CDR2 as SVGAGI. V lost 2 bases and J lost 5, with 15 bases in between.

This chain connects TRBV7-9 to TRBJ2-5, with 15 bases matching TRBD2. Germline V gives CDR1 SEHNR, CDR2 FQNEAQ (reference sequence). With V trimmed by 4 bases and J by 5 bases, 11 bases remained unmatched. This CDR3 comprises 18 residues. The CDR3 region has the DNA TGTGCCAGCAGCTCAGGACTAGCGGGGGGGCGGATGCGTGAGACCCAGTACTTC. Its translation: CASSSGLAGGRMRETQYF.

The chain combines TRBV11-2 with TRBJ1-4; no clear D gene. Trimming removed 1 base from V and 14 bases from J, with 14 bases in between. The CDR3 is 13 residues long. In germline, CDR1 is SGHAT, CDR2 FQNNGV. In DNA, the CDR3 is TGTGCCAGCAGCTTAGTTGTCGGAGCCAGCCTGTTTTTT. Translated, it gives CASSLVVGASLFF.

The chain employs TRBV5-6 and TRBJ2-7; D perhaps matches TRBD1 (6 bases). CDR1 is SGHDT and CDR2 is YYEEEE in the germline V gene. Deletions cut 1 base from V and 2 bases from J, with 13 bases between. This CDR3 spans 15 amino acids. CDR3 loop: CASSLIRTAPYEQYF. In DNA form, the CDR3 reads TGTGCCAGCAGCTTGATCCGGACAGCTCCCTACGAGCAGTACTTC.

The chain uses TRBV4-3 and TRBJ1-4; 7 bases agree with TRBD1. Germline loops: CDR1 LGHNA, CDR2 YSLEER. The J segment lost 8 bases and the V segment lost 1 base, leaving 4 bases of the junction unmatched. There are 14 residues in the CDR3. CDR3 sequence: CASSQGGQEEKLFF. The CDR3 DNA sequence: TGCGCCAGCAGCCAAGGAGGACAGGAAGAAAAACTGTTTTTT.

V is TRBV5-6 and J is TRBJ2-1; 9 nucleotides agree with TRBD2. The CDR3 totals 15 residues. The junction had 2 bases not matched to a gene; V was cut back by 2 bases and J by 2 bases. Looked up from germline, CDR1 is SGHDT and CDR2 is YYEEEE. CDR3 DNA: TGTGCCAGCAGCTTAAGCGGGGGGCCCTACAATGAGCAGTTCTTC. Translated, it gives CASSLSGGPYNEQFF.

The chain recombines TRBV23-1 with TRBJ1-2; TRBD1 matches at 8 bases. TRBV23-1 is reported as an ORF; its role is uncertain. The CDR3 has 16 residues. V lost 3 bases, J lost 3 bases, and 9 bases stayed unmatched. The CDR3 is CASSHNPGTGHYGYTF. CDR3 nucleotides: TGCGCCAGCAGTCATAATCCCGGGACAGGTCACTATGGCTACACCTTC.

Details on this clone: This same CDR3 is encoded by further DNA sequences in the sample. This chain uses TRBV3-1 (or the pseudogene TRBV3-2) with TRBJ1-1, with 8 bases that match TRBD1. The CDR3 loop spans 14 amino acids. The V gene end was trimmed by 4 bases and the J gene end by 4 bases; junction bases not matched to a gene: 5. CDR1 and CDR2 from the germline V gene are LGHDT and YNNKEL (reference sequence). This CDR3 reads CASSPTGGSTEAFF. For the CDR3, the DNA is TGTGCCAGCAGCCCAACAGGGGGGAGCACTGAAGCTTTCTTT.

The J gene is TRBJ1-1, the V gene TRBV10-1, with a tentative D call TRBD1 (6 bases). The germline V gene encodes CDR1 WNHNN and CDR2 SYGVQD (reference sequence). This CDR3 is 17 amino acids long. Trimming shortened V by 4 bases and J by 1 base, and 19 bases separated the two germline ends. The CDR3 DNA reads as TGCGCCAGCAGTGTGTCACGGGCAGGGGTGGCGAACACTGAAGCTTTCTTT. It codes for CASSVSRAGVANTEAFF.